The 11 T cell receptor beta chains in this list originate from one sample, sequenced in a study of CD8 T cells in ankylosing spondylitis (dated by TCRdb to 2016 to 2017). The receptor library was made with 5' RACE. Reads for this sample came from an Illumina HiSeq 2500. TCRdb trimmed the raw reads at Q25, called clones with MiXCR and kept productive beta chains. All rows with the same CDR3 protein become a single entry with the most common DNA and genes. This sample is represented by approximately 260,000 distinct CDR3 sequences; 8.6% of them were singletons. Under 7.5% of the sample is held by the ten biggest clonotypes. The sequenced sample was blood, either unsorted or a sorted T cell fraction (not recorded which). Receptors originate from a male donor with ankylosing spondylitis or in good health (not recorded which).

This chain joins TRBV28 and TRBJ2-5, with D perhaps matching TRBD1 or TRBD2 (5 bases each). Germline CDR1 reads MDHEN; CDR2 reads SYDVKM. Trimming removed 4 bases from V and 5 bases from J, with 20 bases in between. This CDR3 has 16 residues. CDR3: CASSYNRRVRTETQYF. The CDR3 DNA sequence: TGTGCCAGCAGTTACAACAGGCGGGTTAGAACTGAGACCCAGTACTTC.

To note about this clonotype: Germline and junction disagree at one end, which may indicate a read error. The rearrangement uses TRBV11-2 and TRBJ2-6, with 11 bases identical to TRBD2. CDR3 size: 18 residues. The germline gives CDR1 SGHAT, CDR2 FQNNGV. The chain's CDR3 is CASSPSSGRAAGATVLTF. In DNA form, the CDR3 reads TGTGCCAGCAGCCCTAGTAGCGGGAGGGCCGCCGGGGCCACCGTCCTGACTTTC.

This clonotype was found many times. V gene TRBV10-3 combines with J gene TRBJ2-7; D remains ambiguous. From germline, CDR1 is ENHRY and CDR2 SYGVKD. This CDR3 region has 12 residues. Trimming left V 2 bases short and J 7 bases short, with 9 bases between. CDR3 DNA: TGTGCCATCAGTGAGCCCGTGGGGGAGCAGTACTTC. Its translation: CAISEPVGEQYF.

In this sample, this clonotype turned up many times. The chain is built from TRBV12-3 or TRBV12-4 and TRBJ2-1; tentative D call: TRBD1 (6 bases). This CDR3 has 12 residues. V gave up 6 bases and J gave up 13 bases, with 16 bases separating them. CDR3 in DNA: TGTGCCAGCAGCCAAGGACAGCGCGACCAGTTCTTC. Protein: CASSQGQRDQFF.

This clonotype occurred a few times. J is TRBJ2-1 and V is TRBV20-1, with D possibly being TRBD2 (5 bases). The V gene's germline CDR1 is DFQATT and CDR2 SNEGSKA (reference sequence). Between the trimmed V and J ends, which lost 3 bases and 5 bases, there was a span of 23 bases. There are 17 residues in the CDR3. CDR3 in DNA: TGCAGTGCTAGCGACCCACCTACTAGGCAAGCGAACAATGAGCAGTTCTTC. It yields the protein CSASDPPTRQANNEQFF.

A few counts support this clonotype. The rearrangement links TRBV11-3 to TRBJ2-1; D might be TRBD2 (6 bases). The V end was cut by 3 bases, the J end by 6 bases, with 9 bases between. Germline V gene lookup returns CDR1 SGHNT and CDR2 YENEEA. CDR3 size: 13 residues. CDR3 sequence reads: CASSLDYFNEQFF. CDR3 DNA sequence: TGTGCCAGCAGCTTGGACTACTTCAATGAGCAGTTCTTC.

The table lists this clonotype with many counts. One junction end disagrees with the germline gene, perhaps due to a read error. The V gene is TRBV20-1, the J gene TRBJ1-1; TRBD1 might be the D (6 bases). Germline values: CDR1 DFQATT, CDR2 SNEGSKA (reference sequence). This CDR3 is 10 amino acids long. The CDR3 DNA follows: TGCAGTGCGTTAGTGGGGGCCTTCTCTTTT. Residues: CSALVGAFSF.

In this sample, this clonotype turned up a few times. The J gene is TRBJ2-7, the V gene TRBV7-8, with 10 positions matching TRBD1. CDR3 length: 15 residues. CDR1 and CDR2 from the germline V gene are SGHVS and FQNEAQ. The ends lost 4 bases at V and 0 bases at J; junction bases unmatched: 3. The CDR3 loop is CASSSRTGGSYEQYF. The DNA for the CDR3 is TGTGCCAGCAGCTCCAGGACAGGGGGCTCCTACGAGCAGTACTTC.

Ten or more counts support this clonotype. J is TRBJ2-6 and V is TRBV5-1; a possible D gene is TRBD2 (5 bases). The CDR3 loop spans 16 amino acids. Germline V gene lookup returns CDR1 SGHRS and CDR2 YFSETQ. Trimming removed 4 bases at V and 0 bases at J, with 11 bases between. Here the CDR3 DNA reads TGCGCCAGCAGCATTGACGGGAACTCTGGGGCCAACGTCCTGACTTTC. Translated: CASSIDGNSGANVLTF.

In its sample, this clonotype was seen a few times. V usage is TRBV6-1 and J usage is TRBJ2-3, with TRBD1 matching over 10 bases. This CDR3 has 14 residues. Germline CDR1 reads MNHNS; CDR2 reads SASEGT. Trimming removed 5 bases from V and 6 bases from J; junction bases left unmatched: 5. CDR3 in DNA: TGTGCCAGCAGTCCGCGGACAGGGGGGGATACGCAGTATTTT. It codes for CASSPRTGGDTQYF.

As regards this clonotype: Being one base from a much bigger clone, this may be a read error. The rearrangement links TRBV29-1 to TRBJ1-1; D is unresolved. Trimming took 6 bases from V and 8 from J, leaving 10 bases between them. CDR1 and CDR2 (germline): SQVTM, ANQGSEA. The CDR3 covers 10 residues. CDR3: CSVPGSEAFF. The CDR3 DNA reads as TGCAGCGTCCCGGGCTCCGAAGCTTTCTTT.